A selection of T cell receptor beta chains follows, all from one sample in a study of blood T cell repertoires in COVID-19. Sequencing used immunoSEQ multiplex PCR; TCRdb keeps in-frame clones, though not all of them. In the table there are fewer than 250,000 clones, about 83% of which are singletons. The sequenced material came from peripheral blood. These receptors originate from a woman between 65 and 79 years old with active or convalescent COVID-19. Both conserved end residues are part of each CDR3. A D gene is named only where the DNA matches it firmly. Size tells how often a clone was seen (once, few, many) or the class of an expanded clone, and some rows leave it out.

d_gene | len | abundance | j_gene | v_gene | CDR3nt | CDR3aa
TRBD1 | 19 | NA | TRBJ2-3 | TRBV18 | TGTGCCAGCTCACCAAAAGGGACAGCAAATCTTCGGAACACAGATACGCAGTATTTT | CASSPKGTANLRNTDTQYF
NA | 16 | NA | TRBJ2-3 | TRBV5-1 | TGCGCCAGCAGCCCGAAAGCACTACTTCGCACAGATACGCAGTATTTT | CASSPKALLRTDTQYF
TRBD2 | 15 | few | TRBJ2-1 | TRBV7-6 | TGTGCCAGCAGCTCTATTGGGACTAGCGGGTATGAGCAGTTCTTC | CASSSIGTSGYEQFF
NA | 18 | NA | TRBJ1-6 | TRBV5-1 | TGCGCCAGCAGCTTGGGGGCCCAAGCTTCCTCCTATAATTCACCCCTCCACTTT | CASSLGAQASSYNSPLHF
TRBD1 | 14 | NA | TRBJ2-3 | TRBV10-1 | TGCGCCAGCAAGGGACAGTCTAGCACAGATACGCAGTATTTT | CASKGQSSTDTQYF
TRBD2 | 19 | NA | TRBJ2-3 | TRBV5-6 | TGTGCCAGCAGTCCCACTCGGGGACTAGCGGATTCTAGCACAGATACGCAGTATTTT | CASSPTRGLADSSTDTQYF
NA | 14 | NA | TRBJ2-3 | TRBV27 | TGTGCCAGCAGTTTCTACCCCCCCGCAGATACGCAGTATTTT | CASSFYPPADTQYF
NA | 11 | NA | TRBJ2-5 | TRBV6-5 | TGTGCCAGCAGCCCCCGGGAGACCCAGTACTTC | CASSPRETQYF
NA | 14 | once | TRBJ2-7 | TRBV5-6 | TGTGCCAGCAGCCCTACCTGGGGGGCCTACGAGCAGTACTTC | CASSPTWGAYEQYF
NA | 16 | NA | TRBJ2-1 | TRBV5-4 | TGTGCCAGCAGCGCCGGTACGGGACTGCCCTACAATGAGCAGTTCTTC | CASSAGTGLPYNEQFF
TRBD1 | 16 | NA | TRBJ1-1 | TRBV5-6 | TGTGCCAGCAGCGCTGACAGGGGTCGGAGGGGAACTGAAGCTTTCTTT | CASSADRGRRGTEAFF
NA | 17 | NA | TRBJ2-1 | TRBV27 | TGTGCCAGCAGTTTATTGGCCTTCGGGGGAGCGTGGAATGAGCAGTTCTTC | CASSLLAFGGAWNEQFF
NA | 16 | NA | TRBJ2-1 | TRBV19 | TGTGCCAGTAGTATCCAGGGGGGATTGTCCTACAATGAGCAGTTCTTC | CASSIQGGLSYNEQFF
NA | 12 | NA | TRBJ1-1 | TRBV30 | TGTGCCTGCCCATGGGGGGTTGGTGAAGCTTTCTTT | CACPWGVGEAFF
NA | 15 | NA | TRBJ1-4 | TRBV5-1 | TGCGCCAGCAGCCCCCAGGGTTCAACTAATGAAAAACTGTTTTTT | CASSPQGSTNEKLFF
TRBD2 | 12 | NA | TRBJ2-1 | TRBV11-3 | TGTGCCAGCAGCCGGGGGGACCATGAGCAGTTCTTC | CASSRGDHEQFF
TRBD1 | 16 | NA | TRBJ1-3 | TRBV6-5 | TGTGCCAGCAGTTCTCCCTCGACAGGGGGGGGAAACACCATATATTTT | CASSSPSTGGGNTIYF
NA | 12 | NA | TRBJ2-5 | TRBV6-2/TRBV6-3 | TGTGCCAGCAGTTGGGGGGTCGGGACCCAGTACTTC | CASSWGVGTQYF
NA | 14 | NA | TRBJ1-1 | TRBV6-5 | TGTGCCAGCAAAGACAGCTACATGAACACTGAAGCTTTCTTT | CASKDSYMNTEAFF
NA | 14 | once | TRBJ2-3 | TRBV3-1/TRBV3-2 | TGTGCCAGCAGCTACCGGACAGGCACAGATACGCAGTATTTT | CASSYRTGTDTQYF
TRBD1 | 15 | NA | TRBJ2-2 | TRBV9 | TGTGCCAGCAGCCCCCGACAGGGGGTCCCCGGGGAGCTGTTTTTT | CASSPRQGVPGELFF
TRBD1 | 14 | NA | TRBJ2-5 | TRBV7-9 | TGTGCCAGCAGCTTAGGAGGGGGCGCCGAGACCCAGTACTTC | CASSLGGGAETQYF
NA | 13 | NA | TRBJ2-7 | TRBV14 | TGTGCCAGCAGCTTCCGGGAAGTCCACGAGCAGTACTTC | CASSFREVHEQYF
NA | 12 | NA | TRBJ2-7 | TRBV19 | TGTGCCAGCGGTATTCCTGGGAGCGAGCAGTACTTC | CASGIPGSEQYF
NA | 12 | NA | TRBJ2-5 | TRBV10-3 | TGTGCCATCAGTGACAGGGAAGAGACCCAGTACTTC | CAISDREETQYF
NA | 10 | NA | TRBJ2-7 | TRBV2 | TGTGCCAGCAGAGCTTACGAGCAGTACTTC | CASRAYEQYF
TRBD1 | 14 | NA | TRBJ2-7 | TRBV29-1 | TGCAGCGTGGACAGGGGTAGGGGCAACTACGAGCAGTACTTC | CSVDRGRGNYEQYF
TRBD1 | 13 | NA | TRBJ1-6 | TRBV27 | TGTGCCAGCAGTCTGACAGGGCGTTCACCCCTCCACTTT | CASSLTGRSPLHF
TRBD2 | 17 | NA | TRBJ2-5 | TRBV7-2 | TGTGCCAGCAGCTTAAGTCCGGCTAGCGGGGGTAAAGAGACCCAGTACTTC | CASSLSPASGGKETQYF
NA | 14 | few | TRBJ2-3 | TRBV20-1 | TGCAGTGCTAGTAATGGTCGCGGCACAGATACGCAGTATTTT | CSASNGRGTDTQYF
TRBD1 | 15 | few | TRBJ1-2 | TRBV19 | TGTGCCAGTAGTGCCAACAGGGGGCGAATATATGGCTACACCTTC | CASSANRGRIYGYTF
TRBD1 | 14 | NA | TRBJ2-1 | TRBV5-6 | TGTGCCAGCAGCTCATGGACAGGGTACCATGAGCAGTTCTTC | CASSSWTGYHEQFF
TRBD1 | 14 | NA | TRBJ2-1 | TRBV7-9 | TGTGCCAGCAGCTTAACAGGGGGCGCAGATGAGCAGTTCTTC | CASSLTGGADEQFF
TRBD1 | 16 | few | TRBJ1-3 | TRBV6-1 | TGTGCCAGCAGTGAGGACAGGGGCCACTCTGGAAACACCATATATTTT | CASSEDRGHSGNTIYF
NA | 17 | NA | TRBJ2-3 | TRBV13 | TGTGCCAGCAGCTTAGGGTCTACTCCGTCTGTCACAGATACGCAGTATTTT | CASSLGSTPSVTDTQYF
NA | 11 | NA | TRBJ2-7 | TRBV11-2 | TGTGCCAGCAGCTTAGCTCTCGAGCAGTACTTC | CASSLALEQYF
TRBD1 | 14 | once | TRBJ2-2 | TRBV2 | TGTGCCAGCAGTAGGACAGGGGGCTCCGGGGAGCTGTTTTTT | CASSRTGGSGELFF
NA | 14 | NA | TRBJ2-5 | TRBV5-1 | TGCGCCAGCAGCTTGGAACTAGGACAAGAGACCCAGTACTTC | CASSLELGQETQYF
TRBD2 | 14 | NA | TRBJ2-3 | TRBV27 | TGTGCCAGCAGGGGGGAGGGGAGTGCAGATACGCAGTATTTT | CASRGEGSADTQYF
NA | 15 | NA | TRBJ1-5 | TRBV19 | TGTGCCAGTAGTTCCTCGTGGGGAGGGAATCAGCCCCAGCATTTT | CASSSSWGGNQPQHF
TRBD2 | 14 | NA | TRBJ2-7 | TRBV5-4 | TGTGCCAGCAGCCCGGGGACTAGTCCCTACGAGCAGTACTTC | CASSPGTSPYEQYF
NA | 13 | NA | TRBJ1-1 | TRBV28 | TGTGCCAGCAGTTTAGGCCTGAACACTGAAGCTTTCTTT | CASSLGLNTEAFF
NA | 11 | NA | TRBJ2-7 | TRBV12-3/TRBV12-4 | TGTGCCAGCAGTTACACCCACGAGCAGTACTTC | CASSYTHEQYF
TRBD2 | 18 | NA | TRBJ2-2 | TRBV9 | TGTGCCAGCAGTGTCCTCCCCGAAGCGGGAGGAGGCACCGGGGAGCTGTTTTTT | CASSVLPEAGGGTGELFF
NA | 16 | once | TRBJ2-6 | TRBV6-6 | TGTGCCAGCAGTTCAGGGGCCCGCTCTGGGGCCAACGTCCTGACTTTC | CASSSGARSGANVLTF
NA | 14 | NA | TRBJ2-6 | TRBV28 | TGTGCCAGCAGAGCGGGCTCTGGGGCCAACGTCCTGACTTTC | CASRAGSGANVLTF
NA | 14 | NA | TRBJ1-2 | TRBV2 | TGTGCCAGCAGTTGGGACAAAACATCTGGGGGCTACACCTTC | CASSWDKTSGGYTF
TRBD1 | 14 | NA | TRBJ1-1 | TRBV24-1 | TGTGCCACCAGAACACACAGGGGGGCCTTTGAAGCTTTCTTT | CATRTHRGAFEAFF
TRBD2 | 15 | NA | TRBJ2-7 | TRBV10-3 | TGTGCCATCAGGACGGGACTAGCGGGGGCCGGAGAGCAGTACTTC | CAIRTGLAGAGEQYF
NA | 13 | NA | TRBJ2-7 | TRBV11-2 | TGTGCCAGCAGCTTATCCCCCACGCGCGAGCAGTACTTC | CASSLSPTREQYF
NA | 16 | once | TRBJ1-2 | TRBV15 | TGTGCCACCAGCAGAGATCATAAGGGGTCTCCTTATGGCTACACCTTC | CATSRDHKGSPYGYTF
TRBD1 | 12 | NA | TRBJ1-1 | TRBV30 | TGTGCCTGGAGTACAGGGGCCACTGAAGCTTTCTTT | CAWSTGATEAFF
TRBD1 | 16 | NA | TRBJ2-2 | TRBV19 | TGTGCCAGTAGTGTTTCTACAGGGGGGTACGCCGGGGAGCTGTTTTTT | CASSVSTGGYAGELFF
NA | 14 | NA | TRBJ2-7 | TRBV18 | TGTGCCAGCTCACCACGTGGAGGGAGGTACGAGCAGTACTTC | CASSPRGGRYEQYF
NA | 13 | NA | TRBJ1-5 | TRBV29-1 | TGCAGCGTTGGAGGGGGGGCCGGTCAGCCCCAGCATTTT | CSVGGGAGQPQHF
TRBD2 | 15 | few | TRBJ2-1 | TRBV7-9 | TGTGCCAGCAGCCCTAGCGGTAGCTCCTACAATGAGCAGTTCTTC | CASSPSGSSYNEQFF
TRBD2 | 14 | NA | TRBJ2-4 | TRBV7-2 | TGTGCCAGCAGCCAAGCGGGAGGTAGGAACATTCAGTACTTC | CASSQAGGRNIQYF
NA | 9 | few | TRBJ1-2 | TRBV27 | TGTCCAAACCCGGACTGCTACACCTTC | CPNPDCYTF
TRBD2 | 13 | NA | TRBJ2-7 | TRBV30 | TGTGCCTGGGGGACTAGCGGGACGTACGAGCAGTACTTC | CAWGTSGTYEQYF